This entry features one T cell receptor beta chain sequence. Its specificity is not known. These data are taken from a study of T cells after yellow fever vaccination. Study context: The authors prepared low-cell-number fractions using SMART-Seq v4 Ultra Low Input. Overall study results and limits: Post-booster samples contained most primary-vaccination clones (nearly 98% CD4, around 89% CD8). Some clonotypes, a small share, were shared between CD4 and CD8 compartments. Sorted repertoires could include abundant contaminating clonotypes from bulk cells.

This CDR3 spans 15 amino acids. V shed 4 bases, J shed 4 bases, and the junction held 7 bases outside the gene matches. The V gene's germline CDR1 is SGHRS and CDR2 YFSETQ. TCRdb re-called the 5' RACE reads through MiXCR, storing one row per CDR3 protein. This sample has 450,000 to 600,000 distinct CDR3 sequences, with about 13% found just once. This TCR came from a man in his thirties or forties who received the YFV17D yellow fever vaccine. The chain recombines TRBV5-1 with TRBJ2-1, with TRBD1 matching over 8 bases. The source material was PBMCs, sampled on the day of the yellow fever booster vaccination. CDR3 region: CASSRRTGLYNEQFF. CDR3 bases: TGCGCCAGCAGCCGGCGGACAGGGCTATACAATGAGCAGTTCTTC.